This section outlines one TCR beta chain sequence together with its context. As yet, its antigen is unknown. This sample is part of a study of type 1 regulatory T cells. The CDR3 contains 13 residues. CDR1 and CDR2 (germline): DFQATT, SNEGSKA (reference sequence). V gave up 3 bases and J gave up 3 bases, with 12 bases separating them. TCRdb processed the reads anew with MiXCR; each CDR3 protein has one entry. Of 60,000 to 80,000 distinct CDR3 sequences listed, about 60% were seen once; the top ten hold about 8%. The chain has TRBV20-1 and TRBJ2-7; D not resolved. The specimen was cultured T cells, either the whole culture or a sorted T cell fraction (not recorded which). The subset is: Tr1-enriched cell product generated in vitro against host alloantigens. The TCR originated in a human donor in good health. The CDR3 spells CSARAHVGYEQYF. Here the CDR3 DNA reads TGCAGTGCTAGGGCTCATGTCGGCTACGAGCAGTACTTC.